These 20 T cell receptor beta chains were sequenced from one sample in a study of OX40 agonist ivuxolimab in advanced cancers. The library was generated by the immunoSEQ multiplex PCR assay. As stored in TCRdb, this immuneACCESS dataset retains in-frame rearrangements with V and J assigned. A fraction of the clones does not appear; measured against another copy, unresolved V genes explain less than half of the discrepancy, and the remainder lacks a known reason. The sample table contains 45,000 to 65,000 clones; only one count was recorded for more than 80% of them. The ten largest clones represent 0.69% of the sample. This sample comprised CD4+ or CD8+ T cells sorted from blood, obtained in a trial of the OX40 agonist ivuxolimab. The receptors here all came from an adult with an advanced solid tumor such as melanoma, head and neck, liver or kidney cancer.

The gene calls are TRBV7-8 and TRBJ1-5; no clear D. Germline V gives CDR1 SGHVS, CDR2 FQNEAQ. Trimming left V 2 bases short and J 4 bases short, with 9 bases between. The CDR3 has 14 residues. CDR3 region: CASSLIAENQPQHF. DNA of the CDR3: TGTGCCAGCAGCTTAATCGCGGAGAATCAGCCCCAGCATTTT.

The chain links TRBV5-1 to TRBJ2-3; TRBD2 might be the D (5 bases). V was shortened by 0 bases and J by 0 bases, with 11 bases between the two germline ends. This CDR3 is 16 amino acids long. Germline V lookup: CDR1 SGHRS, CDR2 YFSETQ. The CDR3 reads CASSLVGRTSTDTQYF. The CDR3 bases are TGCGCCAGCAGCTTGGTCGGACGGACTAGCACAGATACGCAGTATTTT.

The V and J genes are TRBV9 and TRBJ2-2; possibly TRBD1 for D (5 bases). The CDR3 has 16 residues. From germline, CDR1 is SGDLS and CDR2 YYNGEE. V was clipped by 2 bases and J by 1 base, with 12 bases between them. Here the CDR3 reads CASSVNTGENTGELFF. The CDR3 DNA is TGTGCCAGCAGCGTTAATACAGGAGAGAACACCGGGGAGCTGTTTTTT.

The CDR3 sequence: CASRRQGNTGELFF. The CDR3 DNA sequence: TGTGCCAGCAGGAGACAGGGCAACACCGGGGAGCTGTTTTTT. V gene TRBV6-1 combines with J gene TRBJ2-2; 7 nucleotides match TRBD1. This CDR3 comprises 14 residues. Germline CDR1 reads MNHNS; CDR2 reads SASEGT. Trimming took 6 bases from V and 2 from J; bases not matched to a gene: 3.

This clone has just a few counts. This chain links TRBV18 with TRBJ2-1; 9 positions match TRBD2. Losses at the gene ends were 0 bases for V and 15 bases for J; bases not matched to a gene: 9. The CDR3 is 14 residues long. CDR1 is KGHSH and CDR2 is LQKENI in the germline V gene. The CDR3 nucleotides are TGTGCCAGCTCACCACCGACTAGCGGCGGTACGTTGTTCTTC. Translating gives CASSPPTSGGTLFF.

The chain has TRBV7-6 and TRBJ2-7, with D unresolved. CDR1 is SGHVS, CDR2 FNYEAQ, per germline. V was shortened by 0 bases and J by 0 bases, with 6 bases between the two germline ends. This CDR3 contains 14 residues. CDR3 residues: CASSLAVDSYEQYF. Here the CDR3 DNA reads TGTGCCAGCAGCTTAGCCGTGGACTCCTACGAGCAGTACTTC.

V and J are TRBV18 and TRBJ2-5, with no clear D. The ends were cut back, 3 bases at V and 5 bases at J, with 7 bases in the middle. Germline lookup yields CDR1 KGHSH and CDR2 LQKENI. There are 12 residues in the CDR3. CDR3: CASSPSPETQYF. CDR3 nucleotide sequence: TGTGCCAGCTCACCGAGTCCGGAGACCCAGTACTTC.

This clone is a singleton in its sample. The chain employs TRBV10-3 and TRBJ2-7, with a tentative D call TRBD1 (6 bases). This CDR3 has 16 amino acids. V dropped 7 bases and J dropped 1 base, with 20 bases sitting between them. Germline V lookup: CDR1 ENHRY, CDR2 SYGVKD. CDR3 residues: CAIKGVGGGASYEQYF. Written as DNA, the CDR3 is TGTGCCATCAAGGGCGTAGGGGGTGGGGCGTCCTACGAGCAGTACTTC.

For the CDR3, the DNA is TGTGCCAGTAGTATAGATGGCGCTAGCACAGATACGCAGTATTTT. Its translation is CASSIDGASTDTQYF. This chain uses TRBV19 with TRBJ2-3; no definite D call. V lost 0 bases and J 0 bases, leaving 7 bases between the germline ends. CDR1 and CDR2 (germline): LNHDA, SQIVND (reference sequence). The CDR3 is 15 amino acids. The full variable domain, its missing parts supplied by reference TRBV19 and TRBJ2-3, is DGGITQSPKYLFRKEGQNVTLSCEQNLNHDAMYWYRQDPGQGLRLIYYSQIVNDFQKGDIAEGYSVSREKKESFPLTVTSAQKNPTAFYLCASSIDGASTDTQYFGPGTRLTVL.

The chain recombines TRBV18 with TRBJ1-2; 7 nucleotides agree with TRBD1. In germline, CDR1 is KGHSH, CDR2 LQKENI. The CDR3 is 15 residues long. V lost 1 base and J lost 0; bases outside the gene matches: 2. The CDR3 reads CASSPLQGANYGYTF. DNA of the CDR3: TGTGCCAGCTCACCACTCCAGGGGGCTAACTATGGCTACACCTTC.

The genes are TRBV6-4 and TRBJ2-2; D not certain. Germline-derived CDR1 and CDR2 are MRHNA and SNTAGT. The CDR3 contains 12 residues. V was pared by 2 bases and J by 6 bases, with 4 bases between. CDR3 DNA: TGTGCCAGCAGTGACCCCCCCGGGGAGCTGTTTTTT. Its translation: CASSDPPGELFF.

The chain carries TRBV5-1 and TRBJ1-2, with D possibly matching TRBD1 (5 bases). Trimming left V 2 bases short and J 7 bases short, with 12 bases between. Germline V CDR1 and CDR2: SGHRS, YFSETQ. The CDR3 contains 13 residues. CDR3 nucleotide sequence: TGCGCCAGCAGCTTAGAGGACGGGGGTGGCTACACCTTC. Residues: CASSLEDGGGYTF.

In this sample, this clone turned up once. J is TRBJ2-7 and V is TRBV28; D is unclear. Deletions cut 2 bases from V and 2 bases from J, with 4 bases between. Germline V gene data show CDR1 as MDHEN and CDR2 as SYDVKM. The length of the CDR3 is 12 residues. CDR3 sequence reads: CASSLNTYEQYF. The CDR3 DNA is TGTGCCAGCAGTTTAAACACCTACGAGCAGTACTTC.

This chain uses TRBV5-1 with TRBJ2-3; 9 bases are shared with TRBD1. The CDR3 has 14 residues. Germline CDR1 SGHRS, CDR2 YFSETQ. With V trimmed by 5 bases and J by 3 bases, 4 bases remained unmatched. The CDR3 DNA reads as TGCGCCAGCAGAACAGGGGGCGGGACAGATACGCAGTATTTT. Its translation is CASRTGGGTDTQYF.

V gene TRBV5-1 combines with J gene TRBJ2-2; the match to TRBD2 covers 11 bases. CDR1 and CDR2 (germline): SGHRS, YFSETQ. The CDR3 sequence is 17 residues long. V lost 0 bases, J lost 5 bases, and 6 bases stayed unmatched. The chain's CDR3 is CASSLDSGGAGTGELFF. The CDR3 nucleotides read TGCGCCAGCAGCTTGGATAGCGGGGGGGCCGGTACCGGGGAGCTGTTTTTT.

The CDR3 reads CASTGYSGNTIYF. The CDR3 DNA follows: TGTGCCAGTACCGGCTACTCTGGAAACACCATATATTTT. The V and J genes are TRBV19 and TRBJ1-3; D is unresolved. The germline V gene encodes CDR1 LNHDA and CDR2 SQIVND (reference sequence). The CDR3 loop spans 13 amino acids. With 7 bases removed from V and 0 bases from J, the gap between germline ends came to 7 bases.

This rearrangement joins TRBV19 to TRBJ1-4; D is unresolved. This CDR3 spans 13 amino acids. Per the germline V gene, CDR1 is LNHDA and CDR2 is SQIVND (reference sequence). Trimming removed 3 bases at V and 8 bases at J, with 10 bases between. In DNA form, the CDR3 reads TGTGCCAGTAGTATGTGGGTTGAGGAAAAACTGTTTTTT. This gives the protein CASSMWVEEKLFF.

CDR3 coding DNA: TGCAGCGTGGGACAGGTGAGCAATCAGCCCCAGCATTTT. This gives the protein CSVGQVSNQPQHF. The V gene is TRBV29-1, the J gene TRBJ1-5, with TRBD1 identical over 8 bases. This CDR3 comprises 13 residues. Germline trimming cut 6 bases from V and 1 base from J; bases unmatched to any gene: 2. The germline V gene has CDR1 SQVTM and CDR2 ANQGSEA.

As for this clone: Within the sample, other DNA sequences also encode this same CDR3. The rearrangement uses TRBV5-1 and TRBJ2-7; the match to TRBD1 covers 9 bases. Germline V gene data show CDR1 as SGHRS and CDR2 as YFSETQ. Losses at the gene ends were 0 bases for V and 6 bases for J; bases not matched to a gene: 13. CDR3 length: 17 residues. In DNA, the CDR3 is TGCGCCAGCAGCTTGGCTTTTTTGGGACAGGGCCTTAGCGAGCAGTACTTC. Protein product: CASSLAFLGQGLSEQYF.

Worth noting for this clone: One end of the junction fails to match germline, which may point to a read error. Within the sample, other DNA sequences also encode this same CDR3. V usage is TRBV14 and J usage is TRBJ1-2; no firm D call. CDR1 and CDR2 from the germline V gene are SGHDN and FVKESK. The CDR3 spans 15 residues. DNA for the CDR3: TGTGCCAGCAGCCAAGATCTAGCGGGGATCTATGGCTATACCTTC. Its translation is CASSQDLAGIYGYTF.